The 2 T cell receptor beta chains below come from one sample, sequenced in a study of T cells after yellow fever vaccination. In TCRdb, the 5' RACE reads were re-called with MiXCR into one record per CDR3 protein. The sample lists about 320,000 distinct CDR3 sequences; 3.5% to 4.5% were seen once. The sequencing used PBMCs, collected 15 days after the yellow fever booster vaccination. These TCRs come from a man aged 18 to 30 who received the YFV17D yellow fever vaccine.

At least ten counts were recorded for this clonotype. V gene TRBV7-7 combines with J gene TRBJ2-2, with no clear D. The germline CDR1 and CDR2 sequences are SSHAT and FNYEAQ (reference sequence). The V and J ends lost 1 base and 0 bases respectively, with 9 bases between them. The CDR3 has 16 residues. The CDR3 reads CASSLGQHPNTGELFF. CDR3 in DNA: TGTGCCAGCAGCTTAGGGCAGCACCCGAACACCGGGGAGCTGTTTTTT.

This clonotype was picked up many times. This chain connects TRBV28 to TRBJ2-2; D is perhaps TRBD2 (6 bases). The CDR3 loop spans 15 amino acids. Trimming pared 6 bases from V and 1 base from J, leaving 12 bases between. In germline, CDR1 is MDHEN, CDR2 SYDVKM. The CDR3, as DNA: TGTGCCAGCAGCATGACTAGTTGGAACACCGGGGAGCTGTTTTTT. It codes for CASSMTSWNTGELFF.